These 8 T cell receptor beta chains share one sample of origin, sequenced in a study of cytomegalovirus exposure and HLA in healthy donors. It was with 60 Vbeta and 13 Jbeta primers that the PCR ran. Repertoires were generated with immunoSEQ multiplex PCR, while TCRdb's copy carries only in-frame clones and drops some. The sample includes 110,000 or so clones, 70% to 80% of them seen just once. Material: PBMCs. The origin of the receptors is a woman in her forties in good health and CMV-seropositive.

V usage is TRBV10-3 and J usage is TRBJ1-1; 8 nucleotides agree with TRBD1. Trimming at V came to 0 bases and at J to 1 base, leaving 1 base not matched to a gene. The CDR3 covers 15 residues. From germline, CDR1 is ENHRY and CDR2 SYGVKD. CDR3 loop: CAISESDRGNTEAFF. CDR3 DNA: TGTGCCATCAGTGAGTCTGACAGGGGGAACACTGAAGCTTTCTTT.

The V call is TRBV25-1, the J call TRBJ2-3; possible D gene TRBD1, 5 bases. The germline V and J ends were trimmed by 10 bases and 5 bases, with 13 bases remaining between them. This CDR3 contains 12 residues. The germline V gene has CDR1 MGHDK and CDR2 SYGVNS. The CDR3 DNA reads as TGTGCCATAGGGGCCCACGGAGATACGCAGTATTTT. Translating gives CAIGAHGDTQYF.

The J gene is TRBJ1-1, the V gene TRBV30, with unresolved D. The CDR3 sequence is 14 residues long. V lost 0 bases and J 4 bases, leaving 12 bases between the germline ends. Germline values: CDR1 GTSNPN, CDR2 SVGIG (reference sequence). CDR3: CAWSVQGGSTEAFF. As DNA, the CDR3 is TGTGCCTGGAGTGTACAAGGCGGTAGCACTGAAGCTTTCTTT.

The J gene is TRBJ1-4, the V gene TRBV5-6; 10 bases match TRBD1. Trimming removed 4 bases from V and 6 bases from J; junction bases left unmatched: 6. From germline, CDR1 is SGHDT and CDR2 YYEEEE. The CDR3 has 15 amino acids. This CDR3 is CASSVKTGGHEKLFF. CDR3 nucleotides: TGTGCCAGCAGCGTTAAGACAGGGGGCCATGAAAAACTGTTTTTT.

The chain carries TRBV19 and TRBJ2-6, with a possible D match to TRBD2 (5 bases). CDR3 length equals 16 residues. V dropped 6 bases and J dropped 1 base, with 13 bases sitting between them. Germline values: CDR1 LNHDA, CDR2 SQIVND (reference sequence). The CDR3 sequence is CASSTPRTSGANVLTF. The CDR3 DNA reads as TGTGCCAGTAGCACACCTAGGACTTCTGGGGCCAACGTCCTGACTTTC.

The chain couples TRBV5-1 to TRBJ2-2; 9 bases match TRBD2. CDR3 size: 16 residues. Germline values: CDR1 SGHRS, CDR2 YFSETQ. The trim removed 4 bases at V and 0 bases at J, leaving 4 bases unmatched. CDR3 protein: CASSERLAANTGELFF. Here the CDR3 DNA reads TGCGCCAGCAGCGAGAGACTAGCGGCGAACACCGGGGAGCTGTTTTTT.

CDR3 bases: TGTGCCAGCAGAGTGGACAGGGGCTTGAATTCACCCCTCCACTTT. The encoded protein is CASRVDRGLNSPLHF. This chain joins TRBV6-1 and TRBJ1-6; TRBD1 matches at 9 bases. The CDR3 extends over 15 amino acids. Germline V gene sequence: CDR1 MNHNS, CDR2 SASEGT. J was trimmed by 7 bases and V by 6 bases; bases with no gene match: 7.

There are a few counts of this clone. V usage is TRBV5-1 and J usage is TRBJ2-7; D gene uncertain. The CDR3 length is 13 residues. The germline CDR1 and CDR2 sequences are SGHRS and YFSETQ. Between the trimmed V and J ends, which lost 0 bases and 1 base, there was a span of 5 bases. This chain's CDR3 is CASSLDRSYEQYF. The CDR3 DNA follows: TGCGCCAGCAGCTTGGACAGATCCTACGAGCAGTACTTC.